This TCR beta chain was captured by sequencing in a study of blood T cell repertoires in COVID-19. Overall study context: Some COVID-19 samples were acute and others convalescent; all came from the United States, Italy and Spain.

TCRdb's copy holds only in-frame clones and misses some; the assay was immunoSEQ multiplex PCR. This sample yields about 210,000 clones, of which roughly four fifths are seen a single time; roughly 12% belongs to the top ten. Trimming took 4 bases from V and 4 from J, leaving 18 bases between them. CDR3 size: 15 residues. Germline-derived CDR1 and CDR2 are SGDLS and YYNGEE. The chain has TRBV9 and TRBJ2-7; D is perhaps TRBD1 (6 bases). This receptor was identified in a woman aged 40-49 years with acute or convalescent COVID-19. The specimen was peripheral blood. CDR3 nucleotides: TGTGCCAGCAGCACCGTGACAGGAGCCGGGTACGAGCAGTACTTC. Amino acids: CASSTVTGAGYEQYF.